Included here is one T cell receptor (beta chain) sequence, with context. There is no known antigen for this receptor. The sample holds no much larger clone one base away, and base qualities are not on file. The data were obtained in a study of long-term antiretroviral therapy in people with HIV (dated by TCRdb to between 2021 and 2024). For the wider study: The earliest samples were collected approximately a decade before the 2015 WHO recommendation for immediate ART, a period when ART was typically delayed until CD4 counts fell. A total of 192 cryopreserved PBMC samples came from 30 adults with confirmed HIV infection and were collected serially over a mean of roughly 6 years (range 1-12). Of the roughly 27 participants with HIV, more than 10 were female. A retrospective serial study tested whether changes in peripheral blood TRB repertoire composition and diversity were associated with ART initiation and durable HIV suppression. No cross-contamination during QIAcube processing turned up in test extractions that ran a monoclonal T-cell line alongside 33 polyclonal samples.

The immunoSEQ hsTCRB v3.0 assay was used at survey level resolution to sequence the TRB variable region. TRB sequencing targeted a depth of 40,000-50,000 T-cell genomes per sample. Pooled TRB libraries were sequenced on an Illumina MiSeq with a v3 150-cycle kit. Under the source paper's analysis protocol: Repertoire analysis ran in R within a reproducible Nextflow workflow covering QC, data transformation and analysis. LymphoSeq2, an R package for AIRR-Seq data exploration, was used to implement custom analyses. Several samples yielding fewer than 5000 total TRB sequences were excluded, leaving 188 analyzed HIV repertoires. Among the 200 or so HIV repertoires that were kept, some 60 were collected before ART initiation and more than 120 were collected after ART initiation. Repertoires were downsampled to 5000 TRB nucleotide sequences, and summary statistics were averaged over 100 downsampling iterations. Only TRB sequences with CDR3 regions of at least seven amino acids were retained for analysis. A Shannon entropy-derived clonality score and the Gini coefficient were used to measure diversity. In the repertoire networks, any two of the top 5000 CDR3 amino acid sequences were linked whenever the two sequences differed by an edit distance of one. For TRB CDR3 amino acid sequences, GLIPH2 was used to predict antigen specificity groups and MHC restriction. To flag known associations with CMV, EBV, HIV or tissue antigens, CDR3 amino acid sequences were compared against VDJdb and McPAS-TCR. Pre-ART, post-ART and control groups were compared with Wilcoxon signed-rank tests and Holm-Bonferroni correction. This is the immuneACCESS table as TCRdb keeps it, with only in-frame sequences that have V and J called. A part of the clones is gone; compared with another copy, unresolved V genes explain less than half, and the rest is unexplained. That table is the source of V, J and clone size, and D and trimming were worked out from the DNA. The sample records about 30,000 clones, around 95% of which are singletons. The ten largest clones represent 7% to 8.5% of the sample.

The CDR3 runs 19 residues from the cysteine to the phenylalanine. CDR3 DNA only is kept here, 57 bases in frame from base 1. V is clipped by 1 base and J by 7 bases, and the sequence between their germline boundaries is 28 bases long. The germline V gene sets CDR1 to KGHSH and CDR2 to LQKENI. Inclusion was restricted to participants for whom at least one PBMC sample before ART initiation and at least two post-ART samples were available. Treatment was received in the United States of America by all participants with HIV. Cryopreserved samples of about 1-10 million PBMC were thawed and washed before DNA extraction. At the time of the earliest PBMC sample for each participant with HIV, ages ranged from 23 to 54 years. PBMC samples were contributed by each participant from 1-4 timepoints before ART initiation and 2-8 timepoints after ART initiation, with a median of 7 samples. Serial HIV viral load, CD4+ T-cell count, ART history and demographic data were obtained for every participant. A Qiagen kit on a QIAcube was used to extract genomic DNA from unsorted PBMC, with samples processed in batches of 12.

Broader findings and caveats from the paper: Compared with controls, HIV repertoires had narrower CDR3 length ranges, and the network structure pointed to an antigen-experienced repertoire that shifted only slightly toward naive after ART. Starting ART was linked to a significant rise in TRB diversity, yet even after long-term ART the diversity remained significantly lower than in transplant donor controls. The samples were dated from about 2004 to 2018, and the ART regimens that were used may be less effective than current ART regimens. Because cell numbers in pre-ART samples were limited, unsorted PBMC were profiled instead of sorted CD4+ and CD8+ T cells. Expanded TRB clones identified before ART initiation dominated the repertoire at all time points, although this dominance fluctuated and declined in many PLHIV after ART. Because PBMC availability was limited, only the TCR beta chain was sequenced, with no alpha chain pairing. Inferences about post-ART repertoire changes were limited because no data were available on ART adherence, viral resistance or therapy changes.

The rearranged segments are TRBV18 and TRBJ2-5; the D gene is perhaps TRBD2, from 6 matching bases. The sequencing here drew on unsorted PBMCs, taken 5.3 years after starting antiretroviral therapy. The clonotype originates from a man aged 30 to 39 with HIV. The DNA reads TGTGCCAGCTCACCACAGGAAAGTGTGGGAGGAGGTGCATCAGCGACCCAGTACTTC. It encodes CASSPQESVGGGASATQYF. Beyond the CDR3, the reference TRBV18 and TRBJ2-5 genes provide the residues; the full variable domain reads: NAGVMQNPRHLVRRRGQEARLRCSPMKGHSHVYWYRQLPEEGLKFMVYLQKENIIDESGMPKERFSAEFPKEGPSILRIQQVVRGDSAAYFCASSPQESVGGGASATQYFGPGTRLLVL.